The source of this TCR gamma chain is a study of Vδ1+ human thymocytes. Study results and limitations: In the thymus, TRG and TRD repertoires looked highly polyclonal with Gaussian CDR3 lengths. The authors advised highly purified populations and single-cell validation. Despite high sort purity, roughly 20% of thymic T cell receptor delta sequences were Vdelta2.

CDR1 and CDR2 (germline): GITISATS, ISYDGTV (reference sequence). V was pared by 1 base and J by 10 bases, with 3 bases of the junction left unmatched. The CDR3 extends over 12 amino acids. This clone appeared a few times. Its target is unknown. After alphabeta T cell depletion, CD3+ Vdelta1+ Vdelta2- thymocytes were sorted. Vdelta1+ thymocyte sorts reached between about 97% and 99.6% purity. Sequences come from RNA converted to cDNA by reverse transcription. Multiplex PCR used pooled V-gene forward primers and a constant-region reverse primer to amplify CDR3s. TCRdb reprocessed the multiplex PCR reads through CATT. Of some 11,000 gamma-chain clones in the sample, about 47% were seen once.

This sequence originates from a boy under two years old who had congenital heart surgery. The chain carries TRGV9 and TRGJP2. The sequenced sample was Vdelta1+ gamma-delta thymocytes from the thymus. As to subset: FACS-sorted CD3+ TCRalphabeta- TCRVdelta1+ TCRVdelta2- thymocytes. CDR3 in amino acids: CALWEVRWIKTF. For the CDR3, the DNA is TGTGCCTTGTGGGAGGTCCGTTGGATCAAGACGTTT.